This TCR beta chain was found in a study of cytomegalovirus exposure and HLA in healthy donors (dated by TCRdb to about 2017). Some background on the complete study: According to a later analysis, the approximately 120 validation repertoires were produced on the same platform as the approximately 690 repertoires of the first cohort. A separate validation cohort of 100 to 150 different subjects was used in addition to the roughly 720-subject first cohort. The study combined high-throughput TCR immunosequencing, statistical association of individual TCRs with disease status, and machine learning to predict cytomegalovirus infection status. The study was designed to test whether signatures of past pathogen exposure could be identified by cataloging public T cell receptors. Study-level results and caveats: A total of 164 TCR beta chains were listed by the study as associated with cytomegalovirus. The authors suggested that the approach could potentially be generalized to other disease states and immunological phenotypes. Subsequent analysis determined that TCRs grouped into clusters in the first cohort also showed a tendency toward co-occurrence across the approximately 120 validation repertoires, and 94% of cluster scores exceeded 0. The classifier was reported to diagnose cytomegalovirus status with high specificity and sensitivity in both the original and validation cohorts. In vitro tests confirmed that a few of the cytomegalovirus-associated TCR beta chains recognize cytomegalovirus antigens. While some public TCRs were present in many individuals, most TCR sequences turned up only very rarely across donors. A later analysis lacked HLA typing for the validation cohort, so it scored co-occurrence in that cohort across all 120 or so repertoires.

Receptor amplification or capture employed the immunoSEQ multiplex PCR assay. In the paper's pipeline: To diagnose cytomegalovirus status from the catalog of TCR beta chain sequences, a statistical classification framework was built. In its TCRdb copy, this immuneACCESS table keeps in-frame sequences only and misses some clones. Where compared with another copy, unresolved V genes explain less than half of these, and the others have no known cause. V and J calls and clone size are those listed in that table; D and trimming were worked out from the DNA. This sample is represented by fewer than 150,000 clones; more than 85% of them were singletons. The ten largest clones add up to around 4.5% of the sample. Note on this clone: Its antigen is currently not known. Nothing much larger sits one base from this clone, and base qualities are not available.

The donors belonged to the validation cohort of over a hundred subjects, which was separate from the approximately 660-subject first cohort. At the junction V is shortened by 2 bases and J by 7 bases; bases outside the gene matches: 6. There are 15 amino acids in the CDR3, from cysteine to phenylalanine inclusive. Here the CDR3 DNA is all that survives: 45 bases in frame from base 1. CDR1 and CDR2 (MDHEN, SYDVKM) derive from the germline V gene. The chain couples TRBV28 to TRBJ1-4; the central 8 bases match TRBD1. The TCR comes from a young man in good health and CMV-seropositive. Material for sequencing was PBMCs. The sequence in DNA is TGTGCCAGCAGTTTAGGGACAGGTTCCGCTGAAAAACTGTTTTTT. It is translated as CASSLGTGSAEKLFF. Reference TRBV28 and TRBJ1-4 genes cover what lies past the CDR3, so the full variable domain is DVKVTQSSRYLVKRTGEKVFLECVQDMDHENMFWYRQDPGLGLRLIYFSYDVKMKEKGDIPEGYSVSREKKERFSLILESASTNQTSMYLCASSLGTGSAEKLFFGSGTQLSVL.